This is a list of T cell receptor beta chains from one sample in a study of graft-versus-host responses after intestinal transplantation. No antigen is known for these receptors. The method was immunoSEQ multiplex PCR; TCRdb's version includes in-frame clones alone and lacks a portion of them. Of roughly 93,000 clones detected, over 85% appear once; the ten largest clones hold 0.45% to 0.55%. Material: unstimulated CD8+ T cells sorted from spleen or lymph node cells, obtained before intestinal transplant. The receptor set was obtained from a human donor who received an intestinal transplant. Both conserved end residues are part of each CDR3. A D gene is named only where the DNA matches it firmly.

>TRBV28|TRBJ2-1|TRBD2
CASSLFGAGGYNEQFF
TGTGCCAGCAGTTTATTCGGAGCGGGAGGCTACAATGAGCAGTTCTTC
>TRBV19|TRBJ2-3|TRBD1
CASSMTGWTGSTDTQYF
TGTGCCAGTAGTATGACGGGTTGGACAGGCAGCACAGATACGCAGTATTTT
>TRBV5-1|TRBJ2-7|.
CASSLVGTYYEQYF
TGCGCCAGCAGCTTGGTAGGGACTTACTACGAGCAGTACTTC
>TRBV4-1|TRBJ2-3|.
CASSQVTSSTDTQYF
TGCGCCAGCAGCCAAGTGACTTCTAGCACAGATACGCAGTATTTT
>TRBV5-5|TRBJ1-3|.
CASSLRDSGSGNTIYF
TGTGCCAGCAGCCTACGGGATTCCGGATCTGGAAACACCATATATTTT
>TRBV4-2|TRBJ2-1|TRBD2
CASSPQTGLADNEQFF
TGTGCCAGCAGCCCTCAAACGGGACTAGCCGACAATGAGCAGTTCTTC
>TRBV28|TRBJ2-3|.
CASSLSGEDPYTQYF
TGTGCCAGCAGTTTATCCGGGGAGGACCCATATACGCAGTATTTT
>TRBV2|TRBJ2-7|.
CASSEGGEQYF
TGTGCCAGCAGTGAAGGCGGCGAGCAGTACTTC
>TRBV4-3|TRBJ1-1|TRBD1
CASSLNRGTEAFF
TGCGCCAGCAGCCTTAACAGGGGCACTGAAGCTTTCTTT
>TRBV28|TRBJ2-7|.
CASSLTTATYEQYF
TGTGCCAGCAGTTTAACGACTGCCACCTACGAGCAGTACTTC